This TCR beta chain stems from a study of blood T cell repertoires in COVID-19. Turning to the study itself: Sources were T cells, B-cell-depleted T cells, or PBMCs; the material itself was cDNA or gDNA.

Generated by immunoSEQ multiplex PCR, the TCRdb table keeps only in-frame clones and is missing some. The data contain approximately 80,000 clones, roughly 88% of them seen just once; the ten biggest clones take up 1%. This clone was found once. This sequence originates from a woman in her forties or fifties in a cohort sampled during active COVID-19. Sequencing input: peripheral blood.

The chain's CDR3 is CSASTGGGNIQYF. The CDR3 nucleotides are TGCAGTGCTAGTACAGGGGGCGGAAACATTCAGTACTTC. The chain couples TRBV20-1 to TRBJ2-4, with 9 bases fitting TRBD1. This CDR3 contains 13 residues. Germline CDR1 and CDR2: DFQATT and SNEGSKA (reference sequence). V was pared by 3 bases and J by 6 bases, with 3 bases of the junction left unmatched.